This TCR beta chain was identified during a study of cytotoxic CD8 clonotypes in ibrutinib-treated CLL. Findings of the study overall: Relative to age-matched healthy donors, clonality at baseline was higher, and it tracked circulating CD8+ T-cell counts.

A note on this clone: Its antigen is unidentified.

The assay was immunoSEQ multiplex PCR, and TCRdb's table has in-frame clones only and misses some. The sample records 30,000 to 35,000 clones, roughly three quarters being singletons. V gave up 3 bases and J gave up 0 bases, with 9 bases separating them. Germline CDR1 and CDR2: SGHTA and FQGTGA. CDR3 length equals 15 residues. The V call is TRBV7-3, the J call TRBJ2-1; TRBD1 might be the D (5 bases). The starting material was PBMCs, obtained before ibrutinib treatment. The TCR was taken from a human donor with chronic lymphocytic leukemia. CDR3 nucleotide sequence: TGTGCCAGCAGCTTGAGCAGGGACTCCTACAATGAGCAGTTCTTC. Its protein product is CASSLSRDSYNEQFF.